The 30 T cell receptor beta chains listed next were all sequenced from one sample in a study of blood T cell repertoires in COVID-19. Some clones are missing from TCRdb's copy, which holds only in-frame ones; the method was immunoSEQ multiplex PCR. This sample has under 200,000 clones, with roughly 86% found just once. The sample was peripheral blood. These receptor sequences come from a woman aged 80 or over in a cohort sampled during active or convalescent COVID-19.

This sequence joins TRBV27 and TRBJ1-6; 7 nucleotides align to TRBD1. V gave up 6 bases and J gave up 5 bases; unmatched junction bases: 16. CDR3 length: 18 residues. CDR1 is MNHEY and CDR2 is SMNVEV in the germline V gene (reference sequence). The CDR3 loop reads CASRRKGTANNHNSPLHF. CDR3 coding DNA: TGTGCCAGCAGGCGAAAGGGGACAGCAAATAACCATAATTCACCCCTCCACTTT.

This chain uses TRBV18 with TRBJ1-3, with 8 positions matching TRBD1. V gave up 6 bases and J gave up 0 bases; unmatched junction bases: 7. CDR3 length: 16 residues. Germline-derived CDR1 and CDR2 are KGHSH and LQKENI. CDR3 sequence: CASSGDRLSSGNTIYF. The CDR3 DNA sequence: TGTGCCAGCTCGGGGGACAGGCTAAGCTCTGGAAACACCATATATTTT.

The chain couples TRBV19 to TRBJ2-3, with 9 bases aligning to TRBD2. J lost 0 bases, V lost 5 bases, and 6 bases had no gene match. Germline assignment: CDR1 LNHDA and CDR2 SQIVND (reference sequence). The CDR3 runs 16 residues. CDR3 amino acids: CASSVSGGPSTDTQYF. The CDR3 region has the DNA TGTGCCAGTAGTGTAAGCGGGGGGCCAAGCACAGATACGCAGTATTTT.

The chain is built from TRBV15 and TRBJ2-7; the D gene is possibly TRBD1 (5 bases). The V gene lost 5 bases and the J gene lost 6 bases, with 11 bases spanning the gap. Germline CDR1 reads LNHNV; CDR2 reads YYDKDF (reference sequence). This CDR3 comprises 12 residues. The CDR3 spells CATSSGPSEQYF. Here the CDR3 DNA reads TGTGCCACCAGCTCAGGGCCTAGCGAGCAGTACTTC.

V usage is TRBV4-3 and J usage is TRBJ2-3; no clear D gene. Looked up from germline, CDR1 is LGHNA and CDR2 is YSLEER. CDR3 size: 17 residues. Deletions cut 3 bases from V and 0 bases from J, with 16 bases between. CDR3 residues: CASSHKRLSTSTDTQYF. In DNA, the CDR3 is TGCGCCAGCAGCCACAAACGACTGTCGACTAGCACAGATACGCAGTATTTT.

This clone was recorded a few times. V is TRBV19 and J is TRBJ1-6; 8 bases agree with TRBD1. The V and J ends lost 5 bases and 8 bases, in that order; junction bases with no gene match: 8. CDR3 size: 15 residues. CDR1 is LNHDA and CDR2 is SQIVND in the germline V gene (reference sequence). Written as DNA, the CDR3 is TGTGCCAGTAGTTCCCAGGGGGCGGGGTATTCACCCCTCCACTTT. It yields the protein CASSSQGAGYSPLHF.

The chain has TRBV28 and TRBJ1-1, with TRBD1 as a possible D gene (6 bases). The CDR3 runs 14 residues. The germline V gene has CDR1 MDHEN and CDR2 SYDVKM. Trimming took off 7 bases at V and 2 bases at J, with 14 bases between the two ends. CDR3 in DNA: TGTGCCAGCAATCTACAGGGTGGAAACACTGAAGCTTTCTTT. This translates into CASNLQGGNTEAFF.

The chain is built from TRBV28 and TRBJ1-1; D gene uncertain. The CDR3 covers 13 residues. The V gene's germline CDR1 is MDHEN and CDR2 SYDVKM. The V end was cut by 3 bases, the J end by 0 bases, with 5 bases between. The CDR3 loop is CASSFSLNTEAFF. CDR3 bases: TGTGCCAGCAGTTTTTCGTTGAACACTGAAGCTTTCTTT.

The J gene is TRBJ2-7, the V gene TRBV21-1; TRBD2 is taken as the D call from the table, unchecked against the DNA. TRBV21-1 corresponds to a pseudogene. The CDR3 is 16 residues long. The CDR3 DNA reads TGTGCCAGCAGCAAAATGGCTAGCGGGAGCTCCTACGAGCAGTACGTC. Its translation is CASSKMASGSSYEQYV.

This chain uses TRBV9 with TRBJ1-4, with 7 bases fitting TRBD1. The CDR3 contains 15 residues. V gave up 0 bases and J gave up 6 bases; unmatched junction bases: 5. Germline lookup yields CDR1 SGDLS and CDR2 YYNGEE. For the CDR3, the DNA is TGTGCCAGCAGCGTAGCCGGAGGGGGCTATGAAAAACTGTTTTTT. Its protein product is CASSVAGGGYEKLFF.

This chain uses TRBV11-2 with TRBJ2-1; no clear D. The CDR3 totals 14 residues. V was clipped by 2 bases and J by 3 bases, with 8 bases between them. The germline gives CDR1 SGHAT, CDR2 FQNNGV. The CDR3 sequence is CASSLSGRYNEQFF. Written as DNA, the CDR3 is TGTGCCAGCAGCTTAAGTGGGCGCTACAATGAGCAGTTCTTC.

The chain has TRBV6-6 and TRBJ2-2; weak D call: TRBD1 (6 bases). The length of the CDR3 is 15 residues. Germline lookup yields CDR1 MNHNY and CDR2 SVGAGI (reference sequence). The V end was cut by 5 bases, the J end by 7 bases, with 17 bases between. The CDR3 region is CASSPHPAGDGELFF. The DNA for the CDR3 is TGTGCCAGCAGTCCCCACCCAGCAGGGGACGGGGAGCTGTTTTTT.

This chain connects TRBV28 to TRBJ1-5; 9 bases map to TRBD1. Trimming removed 6 bases from V and 3 bases from J; junction bases left unmatched: 6. The CDR3 runs to 15 residues. Germline CDR1 reads MDHEN; CDR2 reads SYDVKM. The CDR3 spells CASRSGQGNNQPQHF. CDR3 bases: TGTGCCAGCAGGTCCGGACAGGGGAACAATCAGCCCCAGCATTTT.

The gene calls are TRBV19 and TRBJ1-6; D is ambiguous. This CDR3 has 14 amino acids. With 5 bases removed from V and 10 bases from J, the gap between germline ends came to 15 bases. Germline values: CDR1 LNHDA, CDR2 SQIVND (reference sequence). The CDR3 region has the DNA TGTGCCAGTAGTGAGGCCCTCCCATTCTCACCCCTCCACTTT. Its translation: CASSEALPFSPLHF.

In nucleotides, the CDR3 is TGTGCCAGCAGTTTACTTCAGGGGTGGTCCTACAATGAGCAGTTCTTC. It is translated as CASSLLQGWSYNEQFF. The chain joins TRBV27 to TRBJ2-1; tentative D call: TRBD1 (6 bases). Germline loops: CDR1 MNHEY, CDR2 SMNVEV (reference sequence). The length of the CDR3 is 16 residues. V was clipped by 2 bases and J by 1 base, with 12 bases between them.

The genes are TRBV5-1 and TRBJ2-3, with D hard to call. The germline V gene has CDR1 SGHRS and CDR2 YFSETQ. Trimming shortened V by 0 bases and J by 4 bases, and 6 bases separated the two germline ends. This CDR3 is 13 amino acids long. The CDR3 nucleotides are TGCGCCAGCAGCTTGGCCCCCGCAGATACGCAGTATTTT. Translation gives CASSLAPADTQYF.

This clone was seen once. The chain carries TRBV3-1 (or the pseudogene TRBV3-2) and TRBJ2-2, with D hard to call. V lost 4 bases, J lost 6 bases, and 9 bases lay in between. CDR1 and CDR2 from the germline V gene are LGHDT and YNNKEL (reference sequence). The CDR3 has 13 residues. In DNA form, the CDR3 reads TGTGCCAGCAGCCGGCAGGCACCCGGGGAGCTGTTTTTT. Translating it yields CASSRQAPGELFF.

V usage is TRBV9 and J usage is TRBJ2-7, with TRBD1 as a possible D gene (7 bases). V shed 0 bases and J shed 4 bases, with 11 bases lying between them. Germline V gene sequence: CDR1 SGDLS, CDR2 YYNGEE. The CDR3 has 14 amino acids. In nucleotides, the CDR3 is TGTGCCAGCAGCGTAGACCCAGGGGGGTACGAGCAGTACTTC. It is translated as CASSVDPGGYEQYF.

The gene calls are TRBV6-5 and TRBJ1-2, with TRBD1 as a possible D gene (5 bases). V lost 6 bases, J lost 8 bases, and 13 bases lay in between. The CDR3 is 12 residues long. The V gene's germline CDR1 is MNHEY and CDR2 SVGAGI. Here the CDR3 DNA reads TGTGCCAGCAGGTCCGGGACTGTAGGCTACACCTTC. This gives the protein CASRSGTVGYTF.

The V and J genes are TRBV2 and TRBJ1-5; 9 nucleotides agree with TRBD1. The CDR3 is 14 amino acids. Germline-derived CDR1 and CDR2 are SNHLY and FYNNEI. The V and J ends lost 7 bases and 6 bases, in that order; junction bases with no gene match: 7. CDR3 loop: CASKGQGASQPQHF. DNA for the CDR3: TGTGCCAGCAAGGGACAGGGAGCGAGTCAGCCCCAGCATTTT.

The chain joins TRBV28 to TRBJ2-6; 7 bases agree with TRBD1. V lost 5 bases and J lost 0; bases outside the gene matches: 10. Germline values: CDR1 MDHEN, CDR2 SYDVKM. This CDR3 region has 18 residues. CDR3 bases: TGTGCCAGCAGTATCCGGGACAGAACTTACTCTGGGGCCAACGTCCTGACTTTC. Its translation: CASSIRDRTYSGANVLTF.

The chain has TRBV15 and TRBJ2-7, with D maybe TRBD1 (5 bases). V was shortened by 5 bases and J by 4 bases, with 15 bases between the two germline ends. The germline CDR1 and CDR2 sequences are LNHNV and YYDKDF (reference sequence). The CDR3 is made up of 14 amino acids. In nucleotides, the CDR3 is TGTGCCACCAGCCACGAAGTCCCAGGGTACGAGCAGTACTTC. The encoded protein is CATSHEVPGYEQYF.

The rearrangement links TRBV7-6 to TRBJ2-1, with 11 bases identical to TRBD2. This CDR3 comprises 17 residues. With V trimmed by 3 bases and J by 7 bases, 11 bases remained unmatched. Germline V gene sequence: CDR1 SGHVS, CDR2 FNYEAQ. The CDR3 sequence is CASSLEGGLAALNEQFF. Written as DNA, the CDR3 is TGTGCCAGCAGCTTGGAGGGGGGACTAGCGGCGCTTAATGAGCAGTTCTTC.

The chain is built from TRBV10-3 and TRBJ2-2; 7 bases fit TRBD1. The CDR3 is made up of 16 amino acids. After removal of 0 bases from V and 4 bases from J, the junction contained 5 bases not matched to a gene. CDR1 is ENHRY and CDR2 is SYGVKD in the germline V gene. As DNA, the CDR3 is TGTGCCATCAGTGAGTCTGGACAGGAGATCACCGGGGAGCTGTTTTTT. Translation: CAISESGQEITGELFF.

This clone was seen just once. The chain has TRBV24-1 and TRBJ1-1; 7 nucleotides match TRBD1. V dropped 10 bases and J dropped 4; count of bases not matched to a gene: 5. In germline, CDR1 is KGHDR, CDR2 SFDVKD. The CDR3 contains 12 residues. In DNA, the CDR3 is TGTGCCACTTACCAGGGGGTCACTGAAGCTTTCTTT. Its protein is CATYQGVTEAFF.

J is TRBJ2-2 and V is TRBV19; 16 bases fit TRBD2. Germline CDR1 reads LNHDA; CDR2 reads SQIVND (reference sequence). V lost 11 bases to trimming and J lost 5 bases; unmatched junction nucleotides: 5. The CDR3 covers 15 residues. The CDR3 nucleotides read TGTGCCGTCGGGACTAGCGGGAGGGGGACCGGGGAGCTGTTTTTT. Protein product: CAVGTSGRGTGELFF.

In nucleotides, the CDR3 is TGTGCCAGCAGCGAACAGGGGGCGCGGGCCAAAAACATTCAGTACTTC. Protein sequence: CASSEQGARAKNIQYF. The rearrangement joins TRBV7-2 to TRBJ2-4, with 9 nucleotides matching TRBD1. Trimming took 5 bases from V and 1 from J; bases not matched to a gene: 6. CDR3 length equals 16 residues. From germline, CDR1 is SGHTA and CDR2 FQGNSA.

The rearrangement links TRBV19 to TRBJ1-5, with TRBD1 identical over 8 bases. Germline CDR1 reads LNHDA; CDR2 reads SQIVND (reference sequence). The J segment lost 7 bases and the V segment lost 3 bases, leaving 8 bases of the junction unmatched. CDR3 size: 15 residues. The CDR3: CASSIPRGRIQPQHF. DNA for the CDR3: TGTGCCAGTAGTATCCCCAGGGGGCGCATACAGCCCCAGCATTTT.

In DNA, the CDR3 is TGTGCCAGCAGCTTAGATGCGGGGGAAGATACGCAGTATTTT. It translates to CASSLDAGEDTQYF. V usage is TRBV7-9 and J usage is TRBJ2-3; the match to TRBD2 covers 7 bases. The junction had 3 bases not matched to a gene; V was cut back by 1 base and J by 5 bases. CDR3 length: 14 amino acids. The germline V gene encodes CDR1 SEHNR and CDR2 FQNEAQ (reference sequence).

The chain employs TRBV7-6 and TRBJ1-6; D not resolved. CDR3 length: 15 amino acids. With 2 bases removed from V and 7 bases from J, the gap between germline ends came to 12 bases. Germline V lookup: CDR1 SGHVS, CDR2 FNYEAQ. In nucleotides, the CDR3 is TGTGCCAGCAGCTTATCGGCACAGAAGAATTCACCCCTCCACTTT. Translated: CASSLSAQKNSPLHF. The full variable domain, its missing parts supplied by reference TRBV7-6 and TRBJ1-6, is GAGVSQSPRYKVTKRGQDVALRCDPISGHVSLYWYRQALGQGPEFLTYFNYEAQQDKSGLPNDRFSAERPEGSISTLTIQRTEQRDSAMYRCASSLSAQKNSPLHFGNGTRLTVT.